The 31 T cell receptor beta chains below come from one sample, sequenced in a study of CD8+ T cells in alopecia areata. RNA was extracted and reverse transcribed into cDNA as the sequencing template. Produced via immunoSEQ multiplex PCR; TCRdb's table is partial and in-frame only. The sample lists 150,000 or so clones; 50% to 65% were seen once. Treatment defined: oral pan-JAK inhibitor, 5-10 mg twice daily. The starting material was CD8+ T cells sorted from blood, obtained at week 4, from a patient treated with tofacitinib. The receptors here all came from a human donor with alopecia areata.

The chain joins TRBV5-1 to TRBJ2-7, with D uncertain. Trimming cost V 4 bases and J 2 bases, with 10 bases left between them. The CDR3 consists of 13 residues. Germline V gene data show CDR1 as SGHRS and CDR2 as YFSETQ. DNA for the CDR3: TGCGCCAGCAGCAGGGAAGTGGCCTACGAGCAGTACTTC. Protein: CASSREVAYEQYF.

The V gene is TRBV11-2, the J gene TRBJ1-2; 7 nucleotides agree with TRBD1. With V trimmed by 0 bases and J by 6 bases, 10 bases remained unmatched. Germline V CDR1 and CDR2: SGHAT, FQNNGV. The CDR3 sequence is 16 residues long. This CDR3 is CASSLDRVTGINGYTF. The DNA of the CDR3 is TGTGCCAGCAGCTTAGATCGGGTGACAGGGATTAATGGCTACACCTTC.

V and J are TRBV4-3 and TRBJ1-1; unclear D gene. This CDR3 region has 16 residues. Germline lookup yields CDR1 LGHNA and CDR2 YSLEER. The V and J ends lost 3 bases and 1 base respectively, with 15 bases between them. The CDR3 protein is CASSQVPPRGNTEAFF. The CDR3 DNA is TGCGCCAGCAGCCAGGTCCCCCCGCGGGGGAACACTGAAGCTTTCTTT.

The chain has TRBV7-9 and TRBJ2-2; D is perhaps TRBD2 (6 bases). Trimming took 5 bases from V and 4 from J, leaving 14 bases between them. This CDR3 has 15 residues. Germline assignment: CDR1 SEHNR and CDR2 FQNEAQ (reference sequence). For the CDR3, the DNA is TGTGCCAGCAGCCGCCTGACAGCGGGCACCGGGGAGCTGTTTTTT. It translates to CASSRLTAGTGELFF.

This clone was detected only a few times. The chain is built from TRBV7-3 and TRBJ1-3, with D uncertain. There are 14 residues in the CDR3. The germline V gene encodes CDR1 SGHTA and CDR2 FQGTGA. Between the trimmed V and J ends, which lost 5 bases and 1 base, there was a span of 9 bases. The DNA of the CDR3 is TGTGCCAGCAGCGCGACGGGTTCTGGAAACACCATATATTTT. The encoded protein is CASSATGSGNTIYF.

Comment on this clone: Sequence at one end of the junction differs from germline and may be a read error. V and J are TRBV27 and TRBJ1-3; D gene ambiguous. This CDR3 is 11 amino acids long. Germline CDR1 and CDR2: MNHEY and SMNVEV (reference sequence). The CDR3 loop reads CASRTGNTIYF. For the CDR3, the DNA is TGTGCCAGCAGGACTGGCAACACCATATATTTT.

This clone was detected only a few times. The chain recombines TRBV29-1 with TRBJ2-3; D may be TRBD2 (6 bases). The CDR3 covers 16 residues. Germline V gives CDR1 SQVTM, CDR2 ANQGSEA. Trimming removed 7 bases from V and 2 bases from J, with 22 bases in between. The CDR3 bases are TGCAGCGGATACGCACGGGACTCCCGCCTCACAGATACGCAGTATTTT. The encoded protein is CSGYARDSRLTDTQYF.

The chain couples TRBV7-8 to TRBJ2-7; 10 bases match TRBD1. The CDR3 is 15 residues long. V trimming: 5 bases; J trimming: 3 bases; junction bases outside the gene matches: 7. Germline V CDR1 and CDR2: SGHVS, FQNEAQ. The CDR3 loop is CASSLRQGAFYEQYF. CDR3 nucleotide sequence: TGTGCCAGCAGCCTCAGACAGGGGGCTTTCTACGAGCAGTACTTC.

The rearrangement joins TRBV7-2 to TRBJ2-7; D gene ambiguous. The germline V gene encodes CDR1 SGHTA and CDR2 FQGNSA. Trimming stripped 6 bases from V and 4 bases from J, with 16 bases between. This CDR3 contains 14 residues. This CDR3 reads CASSPTVGGYEQYF. CDR3 in DNA: TGTGCCAGCAGTCCCACAGTTGGCGGATACGAGCAGTACTTC.

This clone occurred once. Here the CDR3 reads CASSQKNYEQYF. The CDR3 DNA reads as TGTGCCAGCAGCCAGAAGAACTACGAGCAGTACTTC. The genes are TRBV7-8 and TRBJ2-7; D ambiguous. The CDR3 loop spans 12 amino acids. Per germline, CDR1 SGHVS and CDR2 FQNEAQ. The V end lost 5 bases, the J end lost 3 bases, and 8 bases lay between the germline ends. The variable domain in full, with the rest retrieved from reference TRBV7-8 and TRBJ2-7, is GAGVSQSPRYKVAKRGQDVALRCDPISGHVSLFWYQQALGQGPEFLTYFQNEAQLDKSGLPSDRFFAERPEGSVSTLKIQRTQQEDSAVYLCASSQKNYEQYFGPGTRLTVT.

This clone was picked up a small number of times. This chain connects TRBV6-1 to TRBJ1-5; the D gene is possibly TRBD1 (5 bases). CDR1 MNHNS and CDR2 SASEGT come from the germline V gene. The CDR3 extends over 15 amino acids. Between the trimmed V and J ends, which lost 1 base and 6 bases, there was a span of 13 bases. The CDR3 sequence: CASSEGGRGSQPQHF. The DNA of the CDR3 is TGTGCCAGCAGTGAAGGTGGGAGGGGTAGTCAGCCCCAGCATTTT.

The chain uses TRBV12-5 and TRBJ2-7, with 7 positions matching TRBD1. The trim removed 2 bases at V and 2 bases at J, leaving 0 bases unmatched. The germline V gene has CDR1 LGHNT and CDR2 FRNRAP. The CDR3 extends over 13 amino acids. CDR3 protein: CASGLTGAYEQYF. CDR3 bases: TGTGCTAGTGGTTTGACAGGGGCCTACGAGCAGTACTTC.

V is TRBV11-2 and J is TRBJ2-1, with 8 bases matching TRBD1. CDR1 SGHAT and CDR2 FQNNGV come from the germline V gene. With 6 bases clipped from V and 9 bases from J, the junction kept 4 bases outside the gene matches. This CDR3 spans 12 amino acids. The CDR3 region is CASSPDRGEQFF. As DNA, the CDR3 is TGTGCCAGCAGTCCCGACAGGGGTGAGCAGTTCTTC.

The rearrangement joins TRBV27 to TRBJ1-2, with 8 bases aligning to TRBD1. CDR1 is MNHEY, CDR2 SMNVEV, per germline (reference sequence). The V segment lost 5 bases and the J segment 7 bases; nucleotides outside the gene matches: 6. The CDR3 contains 13 residues. DNA of the CDR3: TGTGCCAGCAGTCCGAGACAGGGGTCTGGCTACACCTTC. Encoded protein: CASSPRQGSGYTF.

The chain links TRBV10-3 to TRBJ2-3; D is unresolved. Germline-derived CDR1 and CDR2 are ENHRY and SYGVKD. This CDR3 is 10 amino acids long. The ends were cut back, 8 bases at V and 4 bases at J, with 4 bases in the middle. CDR3 in amino acids: CAIWADTQYF. DNA for the CDR3: TGTGCCATCTGGGCAGATACGCAGTATTTT.

V gene TRBV5-1 combines with J gene TRBJ2-5; 7 bases fit TRBD2. With 7 bases clipped from V and 2 bases from J, the junction kept 8 bases outside the gene matches. The germline gives CDR1 SGHRS, CDR2 YFSETQ. CDR3 length equals 14 residues. The CDR3 here is CASSRGDYQETQYF. CDR3 sequence (DNA): TGCGCCAGCTCACGGGGGGACTATCAAGAGACCCAGTACTTC. Complete variable domain (other parts from reference TRBV5-1 and TRBJ2-5): KAGVTQTPRYLIKTRGQQVTLSCSPISGHRSVSWYQQTPGQGLQFLFEYFSETQRNKGNFPGRFSGRQFSNSRSEMNVSTLELGDSALYLCASSRGDYQETQYFGPGTRLLVL.

This clone was found once. The chain has TRBV7-2 and TRBJ1-2, with a weak D call TRBD1 (6 bases). The CDR3 contains 16 residues. The germline V gene has CDR1 SGHTA and CDR2 FQGNSA. Trimming cost V 1 base and J 5 bases, with 17 bases left between them. In nucleotides, the CDR3 is TGTGCCAGCAGCTTAGTGACAGGTCCAACTAGTTATGGCTACACCTTC. It yields the protein CASSLVTGPTSYGYTF.

The chain combines TRBV5-1 with TRBJ2-3, with D possibly matching TRBD1 (6 bases). V lost 0 bases, J lost 1 base, and 9 bases lay in between. CDR3 length: 15 amino acids. Germline V gene sequence: CDR1 SGHRS, CDR2 YFSETQ. CDR3 sequence reads: CASSLVAGGTDTQYF. CDR3 bases: TGCGCCAGCAGCTTGGTGGCAGGGGGCACAGATACGCAGTATTTT. Full variable domain (rest looked up from reference TRBV5-1 and TRBJ2-3): KAGVTQTPRYLIKTRGQQVTLSCSPISGHRSVSWYQQTPGQGLQFLFEYFSETQRNKGNFPGRFSGRQFSNSRSEMNVSTLELGDSALYLCASSLVAGGTDTQYFGPGTRLTVL.

This clone was observed a handful of times. The J gene is TRBJ1-2, the V gene TRBV13; a possible D gene is TRBD1 (6 bases). V dropped 0 bases and J dropped 0 bases, with 11 bases sitting between them. There are 16 residues in the CDR3. Per the germline V gene, CDR1 is PRHDT and CDR2 is FYEKMQ (reference sequence). The CDR3 sequence is CASSLGDSETNYGYTF. The CDR3 region has the DNA TGTGCCAGCAGCTTAGGGGACAGCGAAACTAACTATGGCTACACCTTC.

The CDR3 DNA is TGTGCCAGCAGCCTCCGGGAAGAGACCCAGTACTTC. This codes for CASSLREETQYF. The chain combines TRBV11-2 with TRBJ2-5; D not certain. CDR3 size: 12 residues. Germline assignment: CDR1 SGHAT and CDR2 FQNNGV. Trimming removed 5 bases from V and 3 bases from J, with 7 bases in between.

This clone was seen only a few times. The chain combines TRBV15 with TRBJ1-2, with TRBD1 matching 9 bases. The V and J ends lost 3 bases and 6 bases, in that order; junction bases with no gene match: 2. Germline CDR1 and CDR2: LNHNV and YYDKDF (reference sequence). The CDR3 is 13 amino acids. The CDR3 DNA follows: TGTGCCACCAGCAGGCGGACAGGGGATGGCTACACCTTC. The encoded protein is CATSRRTGDGYTF.

This clone was picked up a small number of times. The rearrangement uses TRBV5-1 and TRBJ2-1; tentative D call: TRBD1 (6 bases). There are 14 residues in the CDR3. In germline, CDR1 is SGHRS, CDR2 YFSETQ. V shed 1 base and J shed 7 bases, with 12 bases lying between them. The CDR3 sequence: CASSLSGRGNEQFF. The CDR3 DNA reads as TGCGCCAGCAGCTTGAGCGGCAGGGGAAATGAGCAGTTCTTC.

This CDR3 reads CARKPTGGLDTEAFF. Written as DNA, the CDR3 is TGTGCCAGGAAACCGACAGGGGGCCTAGACACTGAAGCTTTCTTT. The chain links TRBV27 to TRBJ1-1, with 10 bases fitting TRBD1. The CDR3 covers 15 residues. Germline assignment: CDR1 MNHEY and CDR2 SMNVEV (reference sequence). V dropped 9 bases and J dropped 3; count of bases not matched to a gene: 10.

The chain recombines TRBV6-5 with TRBJ2-5; 11 nucleotides agree with TRBD2. CDR3 length equals 15 residues. J gave up 5 bases and V 2 bases, and 4 bases lay outside the gene matches. Germline loops: CDR1 MNHEY, CDR2 SVGAGI. The CDR3 DNA reads as TGTGCCAGCAGTTACGCCGGGACTAGCGGCGAGACCCAGTACTTC. This translates into CASSYAGTSGETQYF.

The V and J genes are TRBV4-2 and TRBJ1-2; 9 nucleotides align to TRBD1. The CDR3 consists of 14 residues. V gave up 1 base and J gave up 6 bases; unmatched junction bases: 3. Per germline, CDR1 LGHNA and CDR2 YNFKEQ. CDR3 region: CASSQGTGVNGYTF. DNA for the CDR3: TGTGCCAGCAGCCAAGGGACAGGGGTTAATGGCTACACCTTC.

This clone was observed a handful of times. Within the sample, other DNA sequences also encode this same CDR3. The J gene is TRBJ2-1, the V gene TRBV5-4; D is possibly TRBD1 (6 bases). This CDR3 comprises 15 residues. Per the germline V gene, CDR1 is SGHNT and CDR2 is YYREEE (reference sequence). With 0 bases removed from V and 4 bases from J, the gap between germline ends came to 11 bases. The CDR3 loop reads CASSLEQGPYNEQFF. CDR3 nucleotides: TGTGCCAGCAGCTTGGAACAGGGCCCTTACAATGAGCAGTTCTTC.

The chain combines TRBV6-5 with TRBJ2-1; 7 nucleotides align to TRBD1. The CDR3 sequence is 14 residues long. From germline, CDR1 is MNHEY and CDR2 SVGAGI. After removal of 3 bases from V and 6 bases from J, the junction contained 5 bases not matched to a gene. CDR3 DNA: TGTGCCAGCAGTTATATGAGGGGGCCCAATGAGCAGTTCTTC. Translation gives CASSYMRGPNEQFF.

The CDR3 DNA follows: TGTGCCACTGGGGTTCGGAATTCACCCCTCCACTTT. Residues: CATGVRNSPLHF. The V and J genes are TRBV15 and TRBJ1-6, with D unresolved. CDR1 and CDR2 (germline): LNHNV, YYDKDF (reference sequence). V lost 9 bases and J lost 7, with 10 bases in between. The CDR3 consists of 12 residues.

This clone was seen a few times. The chain links TRBV10-3 to TRBJ1-1; 9 nucleotides align to TRBD1. Germline V lookup: CDR1 ENHRY, CDR2 SYGVKD. Trimming at V came to 11 bases and at J to 2 bases, leaving 3 bases not matched to a gene. This CDR3 spans 12 amino acids. CDR3 in amino acids: CASGQGNTEAFF. The CDR3 DNA sequence: TGTGCCTCGGGACAGGGCAACACTGAAGCTTTCTTT.

This sequence joins TRBV27 and TRBJ2-2; the match to TRBD1 covers 9 bases. Germline CDR1 reads MNHEY; CDR2 reads SMNVEV (reference sequence). The trim removed 8 bases at V and 8 bases at J, leaving 6 bases unmatched. This CDR3 contains 13 residues. The CDR3 protein is CASRDRDFGELFF. CDR3 bases: TGTGCCAGCCGGGACAGGGATTTTGGGGAGCTGTTTTTT.

The V and J genes are TRBV27 and TRBJ2-1; D is uncertain. The CDR3 length is 12 residues. Looked up from germline, CDR1 is MNHEY and CDR2 is SMNVEV (reference sequence). With 5 bases removed from V and 5 bases from J, the gap between germline ends came to 7 bases. CDR3 sequence: CASSPPDNEQFF. For the CDR3, the DNA is TGTGCCAGCAGTCCCCCTGACAATGAGCAGTTCTTC.